The 27 T cell receptor beta chains below were found in one sample sequenced in a study of response to subunit inactivated influenza vaccine. TCRdb re-analysed the RT-PCR reads in MiXCR, keeping a single row per CDR3 protein. The table includes about 160,000 distinct CDR3 sequences, about a tenth detected once. The sequences come from non-naive T cells sorted from PBMCs, collected 45 days after vaccination. Source of these receptors: a man aged 50-59 years who received an inactivated influenza vaccine.

V is TRBV3-1 and J is TRBJ1-4; D is uncertain. The V end was cut by 3 bases, the J end by 8 bases, with 7 bases between. Germline V gene sequence: CDR1 LGHDT, CDR2 YNNKEL (reference sequence). The CDR3 is 12 residues long. The DNA of the CDR3 is TGTGCCAGCAGCCACCGGAGCGAAAAACTGTTTTTT. Protein sequence: CASSHRSEKLFF.

This clonotype was recorded many times. The gene calls are TRBV4-3 and TRBJ2-7, with 8 nucleotides matching TRBD1. CDR1 LGHNA and CDR2 YSLEER come from the germline V gene. Germline trimming cut 4 bases from V and 7 bases from J; bases unmatched to any gene: 9. The CDR3 spans 14 residues. The CDR3 protein is CASSLGTGPLEQYF. The CDR3, as DNA: TGCGCCAGCAGCCTCGGGACAGGCCCCCTGGAGCAGTACTTC.

CDR3: CASSLYSGTDLRNTIYF. CDR3 in DNA: TGTGCCAGCAGCCTGTATTCCGGGACAGATCTTCGAAACACCATATATTTT. The rearrangement uses TRBV3-1 and TRBJ1-3; 7 bases fit TRBD1. The germline V gene has CDR1 LGHDT and CDR2 YNNKEL (reference sequence). Unmatched junction bases numbered 14, after V lost 4 bases and J lost 5 bases. The CDR3 totals 17 residues.

This clonotype was picked up a small number of times. The gene calls are TRBV5-6 and TRBJ2-2; TRBD2 matches at 12 bases. The junction had 8 bases not matched to a gene; V was cut back by 4 bases and J by 7 bases. The germline CDR1 and CDR2 sequences are SGHDT and YYEEEE. The CDR3 runs 16 residues. CDR3 in DNA: TGTGCCAGCAGCCGTCTAGCGGGGGGGCCGGTCGGGGAGCTGTTTTTT. It encodes CASSRLAGGPVGELFF.

This clonotype was counted only a few times. The rearrangement uses TRBV18 and TRBJ1-5; no reliable D call. Trimming took 5 bases from V and 8 from J, leaving 13 bases between them. There are 13 residues in the CDR3. Germline V gene lookup returns CDR1 KGHSH and CDR2 LQKENI. CDR3 nucleotide sequence: TGTGCCAGCTCAAGAGCTCCTCACGAGCCCCAGCATTTT. This gives the protein CASSRAPHEPQHF.

The table lists this clonotype with a few counts. The chain recombines TRBV4-2 with TRBJ2-4; possible D gene TRBD1, 5 bases. Germline V gene lookup returns CDR1 LGHNA and CDR2 YNFKEQ. This CDR3 has 16 residues. V gave up 0 bases and J gave up 0 bases, with 9 bases separating them. CDR3 DNA: TGTGCCAGCAGCCAAGAAACAGGTCTAGCCAAAAACATTCAGTACTTC. Translating it yields CASSQETGLAKNIQYF.

There are many counts of this clonotype. This chain uses TRBV5-1 with TRBJ1-2; D ambiguous. The germline V gene has CDR1 SGHRS and CDR2 YFSETQ. The CDR3 extends over 15 amino acids. Trimming removed 4 bases at V and 0 bases at J, with 13 bases between. CDR3 in amino acids: CASSRDISTNYGYTF. CDR3 sequence (DNA): TGCGCCAGCAGCCGCGACATTTCCACTAACTATGGCTACACCTTC.

The chain is built from TRBV19 and TRBJ2-1; 13 bases are a match to TRBD2. Unmatched junction bases numbered 13, after V lost 4 bases and J lost 4 bases. Germline CDR1 reads LNHDA; CDR2 reads SQIVND (reference sequence). The CDR3 extends over 19 amino acids. This CDR3 reads CASSTQPRLAGGMYNEQFF. The CDR3 bases are TGTGCCAGTAGTACCCAGCCAAGACTAGCGGGAGGTATGTACAATGAGCAGTTCTTC. Combining the CDR3 with reference TRBV19 and TRBJ2-1 gives the whole variable domain DGGITQSPKYLFRKEGQNVTLSCEQNLNHDAMYWYRQDPGQGLRLIYYSQIVNDFQKGDIAEGYSVSREKKESFPLTVTSAQKNPTAFYLCASSTQPRLAGGMYNEQFFGPGTRLTVL.

This clonotype was picked up a small number of times. The chain carries TRBV5-1 and TRBJ2-1; TRBD1 is a possible D gene (6 bases). Trimming left V 5 bases short and J 7 bases short, with 10 bases between. The germline V gene has CDR1 SGHRS and CDR2 YFSETQ. The CDR3 loop spans 12 amino acids. CDR3 nucleotides: TGCGCCAGCAGACCCCAGGGGAATGAGCAGTTCTTC. Its translation is CASRPQGNEQFF.

This clonotype occurred many times. The J gene is TRBJ2-7, the V gene TRBV7-8, with 7 bases that match TRBD1. Germline V gene data show CDR1 as SGHVS and CDR2 as FQNEAQ. V was clipped by 2 bases and J by 6 bases; unmatched bases: 10. There are 15 residues in the CDR3. The CDR3 is CASSLTAGGLGEQYF. DNA of the CDR3: TGTGCCAGCAGCTTAACGGCAGGGGGATTGGGCGAGCAGTACTTC.

This clonotype has at least ten counts. The CDR3 sequence: CASSFHRGAETQYF. DNA for the CDR3: TGTGCCAGCAGCTTCCACAGGGGAGCCGAGACCCAGTACTTC. V and J are TRBV7-8 and TRBJ2-5; the match to TRBD1 covers 7 bases. V lost 3 bases and J lost 5; bases outside the gene matches: 6. The CDR3 runs to 14 residues. Germline V gene sequence: CDR1 SGHVS, CDR2 FQNEAQ.

This clonotype was seen repeatedly, ten times or more. V and J are TRBV20-1 and TRBJ2-3, with 8 bases matching TRBD1. The CDR3 extends over 15 amino acids. V was pared by 1 base and J by 5 bases, with 8 bases of the junction left unmatched. Per the germline V gene, CDR1 is DFQATT and CDR2 is SNEGSKA (reference sequence). This chain's CDR3 is CSARVWQGAGDTQYF. In nucleotides, the CDR3 is TGCAGTGCTAGAGTTTGGCAGGGGGCCGGAGATACGCAGTATTTT.

This clonotype has a handful of counts. This sequence joins TRBV15 and TRBJ2-1; no definite D call. V was cut by 0 bases and J by 5 bases, with 5 bases left in between. The CDR3 sequence is 13 residues long. The germline gives CDR1 LNHNV, CDR2 YYDKDF (reference sequence). The CDR3 spells CATSRDLNNEQFF. CDR3 sequence (DNA): TGTGCCACCAGCAGAGATCTCAACAATGAGCAGTTCTTC.

This chain connects TRBV6-2 or TRBV6-3 to TRBJ2-6; D may be TRBD1 (5 bases). The CDR3 loop spans 15 amino acids. Germline V CDR1 and CDR2: MNHEY, SVGEGT. Deletions cut 10 bases from V and 0 bases from J, with 13 bases between. CDR3 amino acids: CATSDTASGANVLTF. The CDR3 DNA sequence: TGTGCCACTTCGGACACCGCCTCTGGGGCCAACGTCCTGACTTTC.

The gene calls are TRBV5-4 and TRBJ2-5; 8 bases fit TRBD2. CDR1 and CDR2 from the germline V gene are SGHNT and YYREEE (reference sequence). V was clipped by 10 bases and J by 3 bases; unmatched bases: 11. This CDR3 has 14 amino acids. CDR3 region: CASGQSGGEETQYF. The CDR3 coding sequence is TGTGCCTCGGGCCAGAGCGGGGGAGAAGAGACCCAGTACTTC.

This clonotype has just a few counts. In DNA, the CDR3 is TGTGCCAGCAGTTTTGCAGGGACCTACGAGCAGTACTTC. Its translation is CASSFAGTYEQYF. V usage is TRBV6-5 and J usage is TRBJ2-7; D is possibly TRBD1 (5 bases). This CDR3 region has 13 residues. V lost 4 bases and J 2 bases, leaving 9 bases between the germline ends. Germline CDR1 is MNHEY and CDR2 is SVGAGI.

This clonotype was counted between two and nine times. The V call is TRBV20-1, the J call TRBJ2-7; 8 bases agree with TRBD1. With V trimmed by 0 bases and J by 3 bases, 7 bases remained unmatched. There are 15 residues in the CDR3. Per germline, CDR1 DFQATT and CDR2 SNEGSKA (reference sequence). CDR3 DNA sequence: TGCAGTGCTAGAGACCAGGACAGGGCAAGCTACGAGCAGTACTTC. Translation: CSARDQDRASYEQYF.

The V and J genes are TRBV2 and TRBJ2-5; 8 nucleotides match TRBD1. The germline V gene encodes CDR1 SNHLY and CDR2 FYNNEI. Trimming cost V 6 bases and J 1 base; bases outside gene matches: 4. CDR3 length: 14 amino acids. Here the CDR3 DNA reads TGTGCCAGCAGGGGGGACAGGAGCCAAGAGACCCAGTACTTC. It encodes CASRGDRSQETQYF.

This clonotype has ten or more counts. The gene calls are TRBV7-3 and TRBJ2-1; 8 bases map to TRBD2. Germline V gives CDR1 SGHTA, CDR2 FQGTGA. V gave up 5 bases and J gave up 0 bases; unmatched junction bases: 6. This CDR3 has 16 amino acids. For the CDR3, the DNA is TGTGCCAGCAGCCTCATCGGGACTAGCTCCTACAATGAGCAGTTCTTC. It encodes CASSLIGTSSYNEQFF.

This clonotype occurred many times. This chain uses TRBV9 with TRBJ1-1, with D unclear. This CDR3 is built from 13 residues. The germline V and J ends were trimmed by 0 bases and 4 bases, with 7 bases remaining between them. Germline V gene sequence: CDR1 SGDLS, CDR2 YYNGEE. The CDR3 nucleotides read TGTGCCAGCAGCGTAGAGAGAGGCACTGAAGCTTTCTTT. Translation: CASSVERGTEAFF.

This clonotype occurred many times. For the CDR3, the DNA is TGCGCCAGCAGCTTGTCGGGGACAGAGAACACCGGGGAGCTGTTTTTT. Amino acid sequence: CASSLSGTENTGELFF. V and J are TRBV5-1 and TRBJ2-2, with 7 bases aligning to TRBD1. V gave up 1 base and J gave up 1 base; unmatched junction bases: 4. The CDR3 is 16 residues long. CDR1 is SGHRS, CDR2 YFSETQ, per germline.

In this sample, this clonotype turned up many times. The V call is TRBV24-1, the J call TRBJ2-1; TRBD2 matches at 10 bases. Germline CDR1 KGHDR, CDR2 SFDVKD. The V and J ends lost 1 base and 4 bases, in that order; junction bases with no gene match: 9. The CDR3 runs to 18 residues. CDR3: CATSDFDRAGGPYNEQFF. The CDR3 DNA reads as TGTGCCACCAGTGATTTCGATCGAGCGGGAGGGCCTTACAATGAGCAGTTCTTC.

This chain links TRBV15 with TRBJ2-1; D is unresolved. V lost 2 bases to trimming and J lost 9 bases, with 5 bases between them. The CDR3 extends over 11 amino acids. Germline-derived CDR1 and CDR2 are LNHNV and YYDKDF (reference sequence). The CDR3 spells CATSRLGEQFF. The CDR3 bases are TGTGCCACCAGCAGACTGGGTGAGCAGTTCTTC.

This clonotype has at least ten counts. The chain combines TRBV20-1 with TRBJ1-2; a possible D gene is TRBD1 (6 bases). Germline loops: CDR1 DFQATT, CDR2 SNEGSKA (reference sequence). The CDR3 sequence is 13 residues long. Trimming pared 6 bases from V and 4 bases from J, leaving 15 bases between. Here the CDR3 DNA reads TGCAGTGCAAACAGGGAACGGGCCTATGGCTACACCTTC. Amino acid sequence: CSANRERAYGYTF.

This clonotype has a count of ten or more. The chain employs TRBV29-1 and TRBJ2-2; weak D call: TRBD1 (6 bases). Germline lookup yields CDR1 SQVTM and CDR2 ANQGSEA. Deletions cut 3 bases from V and 0 bases from J, with 8 bases between. The CDR3 loop spans 14 amino acids. CDR3 DNA: TGCAGCGTTGAGGGGACACCGAACACCGGGGAGCTGTTTTTT. Protein: CSVEGTPNTGELFF.

At least ten counts were recorded for this clonotype. The chain employs TRBV6-1 and TRBJ2-5; 10 bases agree with TRBD2. V shed 5 bases, J shed 1 base, and the junction held 7 bases outside the gene matches. Per the germline V gene, CDR1 is MNHNS and CDR2 is SASEGT. The CDR3 extends over 16 amino acids. The DNA of the CDR3 is TGTGCCAGCAGTCGACGAGGACTAGCGGCCCAAGAGACCCAGTACTTC. Encoded protein: CASSRRGLAAQETQYF.

This sequence joins TRBV5-6 and TRBJ1-1; D unclear. The CDR3 contains 11 residues. V was clipped by 4 bases and J by 2 bases, with 3 bases between them. Germline V gene data show CDR1 as SGHDT and CDR2 as YYEEEE. CDR3 region: CASSKNTEAFF. The CDR3 DNA is TGTGCCAGCAGCAAAAACACTGAAGCTTTCTTT.